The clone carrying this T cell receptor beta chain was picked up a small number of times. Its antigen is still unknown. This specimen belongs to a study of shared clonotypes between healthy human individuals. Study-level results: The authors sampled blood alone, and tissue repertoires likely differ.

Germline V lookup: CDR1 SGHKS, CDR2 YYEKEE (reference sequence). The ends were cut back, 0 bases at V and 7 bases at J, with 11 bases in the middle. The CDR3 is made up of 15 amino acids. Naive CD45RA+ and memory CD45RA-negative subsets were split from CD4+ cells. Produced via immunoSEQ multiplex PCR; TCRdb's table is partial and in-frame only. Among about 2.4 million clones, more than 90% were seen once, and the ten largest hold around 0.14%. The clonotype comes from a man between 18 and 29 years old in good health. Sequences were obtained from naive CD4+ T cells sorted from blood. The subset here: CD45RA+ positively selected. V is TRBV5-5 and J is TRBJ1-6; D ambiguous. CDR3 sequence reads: CASSLEVLDNSPLHF. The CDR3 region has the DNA TGTGCCAGCAGCTTGGAGGTTTTGGACAATTCACCCCTCCACTTT.